These T cell receptor beta chains were read from a single sample in a study of T cells in localized non-small cell lung cancer. Sequencing was performed with immunoSEQ multiplex PCR; in TCRdb, only in-frame clones are kept and a portion is missing. This sample carries about 24,000 clones, 85% to 90% of them seen once, and the ten largest clones take 5.5% to 7.5%. Material: PBMCs, obtained before any cancer treatment. Receptors originate from a man between 40 and 70 years old with stage II lung adenocarcinoma. Both conserved end residues are part of each CDR3. A D gene is named only where the DNA matches it firmly. Some rows mark clone size as missing; the rest say once, few, many or name a class of expanded clone.

size: -; V: TRBV30; D: -; J: TRBJ2-7; DNA: TGTGCCTGGAGTAAGGGGGGGAATTACGAGCAGTACTTC; CDR3: CAWSKGGNYEQYF
size: -; V: TRBV19; D: TRBD2; J: TRBJ2-4; DNA: TGTGCCACTGTGGGGACTAGCGGAACCTTAGCCAAAAACATTCAGTACTTC; CDR3: CATVGTSGTLAKNIQYF
size: -; V: TRBV15; D: -; J: TRBJ2-2; DNA: TGTGCCACCAGCCGAGGGGGCGGGGAGCTGTTTTTT; CDR3: CATSRGGGELFF
size: -; V: TRBV6-1; D: -; J: TRBJ1-2; DNA: TGTGCCAGCAGCCCCGGGGTTGGGCGTGACTATGGCTACACCTTC; CDR3: CASSPGVGRDYGYTF
size: -; V: TRBV19; D: -; J: TRBJ1-1; DNA: TGTGCCAGCCAAATCGCCCCCAGGGGTGGCACTGAAGCTTTCTTT; CDR3: CASQIAPRGGTEAFF
size: -; V: TRBV28; D: -; J: TRBJ2-1; DNA: TGTGCCAGCAGTTCCCCGTCTAGAGACAATGAGCAGTTCTTC; CDR3: CASSSPSRDNEQFF
size: -; V: TRBV7-9; D: -; J: TRBJ1-5; DNA: TGTGCCAGCAGCTTAAAACAGGAGGGACAGCCCCAGCATTTT; CDR3: CASSLKQEGQPQHF
size: -; V: TRBV28; D: TRBD1; J: TRBJ1-2; DNA: TGTGCCAGCAGTCAGGGGGCCTATGGCTACACCTTC; CDR3: CASSQGAYGYTF
size: -; V: TRBV15; D: -; J: TRBJ2-7; DNA: TGTGCCACCAGCAGAGATCTACTCCAGCCGTACTTC; CDR3: CATSRDLLQPYF
size: few; V: TRBV7-9; D: TRBD2; J: TRBJ2-3; DNA: TGTGCCAGCAGCTGGACTAGCGGCACAGATACGCAGTATTTT; CDR3: CASSWTSGTDTQYF
size: -; V: TRBV5-4; D: TRBD2; J: TRBJ2-1; DNA: TGTGCCAGCAGCTTAGGGACTAGCGGGCAGGGTGAGCAGTTCTTC; CDR3: CASSLGTSGQGEQFF
size: -; V: TRBV5-5; D: -; J: TRBJ1-6; DNA: TGTGCCAGCAGACTGCTGGGGTACGGATCACCCCTCCACTTT; CDR3: CASRLLGYGSPLHF
size: -; V: TRBV6-9; D: -; J: TRBJ1-5; DNA: TGTGCCAGCGGCCTGGACAGAACACAGCCCCAGCATTTT; CDR3: CASGLDRTQPQHF
size: once; V: TRBV7-8; D: -; J: TRBJ2-5; DNA: TGTGCCAGCAGCTTAGGGGCCGTTAGGGGAGAGACCCAGTACTTC; CDR3: CASSLGAVRGETQYF
size: -; V: TRBV18; D: -; J: TRBJ2-3; DNA: TGTGCCAGCTCAGTCCCGTTGGGTGATACGCAGTATTTT; CDR3: CASSVPLGDTQYF
size: -; V: TRBV28; D: TRBD1; J: TRBJ2-7; DNA: TGTGCCAGCAACCGACAACAGGGGGCCCACGAGCAGTACTTC; CDR3: CASNRQQGAHEQYF
size: -; V: TRBV5-1; D: TRBD1; J: TRBJ2-7; DNA: TGCGCCAGCAGCTCGGGTCGGACAGGGAAATCCTACGAGCAGTACTTC; CDR3: CASSSGRTGKSYEQYF
size: -; V: TRBV7-6; D: TRBD2; J: TRBJ2-7; DNA: TGTGCCAGCAGCGAGACTAGCGGGAGGCCGACCTACGAGCAGTACTTC; CDR3: CASSETSGRPTYEQYF
size: -; V: TRBV2; D: TRBD1; J: TRBJ2-7; DNA: TGTGCCAGCAGTGGACAGGGGGGCCCCTACGAGCAGTACTTC; CDR3: CASSGQGGPYEQYF
size: -; V: TRBV6-5; D: TRBD2; J: TRBJ2-7; DNA: TGTGCCAGCAGCCCTAGCGGGGGGGCGGAAGGGCAGTACTTC; CDR3: CASSPSGGAEGQYF
size: once; V: TRBV18; D: -; J: TRBJ2-1; DNA: TGTGCCAGCTCACCCCAGGGCTCCACTGACAATGAGCAGTTCTTC; CDR3: CASSPQGSTDNEQFF
size: -; V: TRBV30; D: -; J: TRBJ1-1; DNA: TGTGCCTGGAGGGATCAAATGGAAGCTTTCTTT; CDR3: CAWRDQMEAFF
size: -; V: TRBV18; D: -; J: TRBJ2-1; DNA: TGTGCCAGCTCACCCACACCCCAGGCTGAGCAGTTCTTC; CDR3: CASSPTPQAEQFF
size: -; V: TRBV19; D: -; J: TRBJ2-2; DNA: TGTGCCAGTAGGCCTCAGGGAAACACCGGGGAGCTGTTTTTT; CDR3: CASRPQGNTGELFF
size: -; V: TRBV7-9; D: -; J: TRBJ1-6; DNA: TGTGCCAGCAGCCTGGGAGGGACCCTGTCACCCCTCCACTTT; CDR3: CASSLGGTLSPLHF
size: -; V: TRBV6-1; D: -; J: TRBJ1-4; DNA: TGTGCCAGCAGCGGACAGATATCTAATGAAAAACTGTTTTTT; CDR3: CASSGQISNEKLFF